This T cell receptor beta chain was obtained from a study of blood T cell repertoires in COVID-19. Turning to the study itself: COVID-19 samples, acute and convalescent, were from the United States, Italy and Spain. Nucleic acid was either cDNA or gDNA, and it came from T cells, B-cell-depleted T cells, or PBMCs.

Looked up from germline, CDR1 is LNHDA and CDR2 is SQIVND (reference sequence). This CDR3 has 16 residues. The V segment lost 3 bases and the J segment 0 bases; nucleotides outside the gene matches: 5. Data came from immunoSEQ multiplex PCR; TCRdb stores just in-frame clones and leaves some out. Of around 180,000 clones in the sample, about 83% are singletons; the top ten hold 1.5%. This chain uses TRBV19 with TRBJ1-3; TRBD1 agrees at 7 bases. Sequenced sample: peripheral blood. This clonotype was obtained from a human donor in a cohort sampled during active COVID-19. The CDR3: CASSMMTGNSGNTIYF. The CDR3 DNA follows: TGTGCCAGTAGTATGATGACAGGGAACTCTGGAAACACCATATATTTT.